A selection of T cell receptor beta chains follows, all from one sample in a study of blood T cells in healthy people across ages. TCRdb recomputed calls from the 5' RACE reads with MiXCR, one row per CDR3 protein. The sample comprises 650,000 to 800,000 distinct CDR3 sequences, over 40% of which are singletons, and about 13% rests with the top ten. Sequencing input: blood. The receptors stem from a woman of 80 years or more in good health. The CDR3 runs from the conserved cysteine through the conserved F or W. The D gene is left open where the match is weak. A row's size may be missing; if present it is once, few, many or a size class.

v_gene: TRBV7-9; d_gene: .; abundance: .; j_gene: TRBJ1-1; CDR3aa: CASSSRLRGSTEAFF; CDR3nt: TGTGCCAGCAGCTCCAGGCTCAGGGGCTCCACTGAAGCTTTCTTT
v_gene: TRBV7-9; d_gene: .; abundance: .; j_gene: TRBJ1-6; CDR3aa: CVSSLDNSPLHF; CDR3nt: TGTGTCAGCAGCTTAGATAATTCACCCCTCCACTTT
v_gene: TRBV20-1; d_gene: .; abundance: many; j_gene: TRBJ2-3; CDR3aa: CSAKDSTDTQYF; CDR3nt: TGCAGTGCGAAGGACAGCACAGATACGCAGTATTTT
v_gene: TRBV4-3; d_gene: .; abundance: .; j_gene: TRBJ2-2; CDR3aa: CASSQDSAITGELFF; CDR3nt: TGCGCCAGCAGCCAAGATTCGGCCATCACCGGGGAGCTGTTTTTT
v_gene: TRBV20-1; d_gene: .; abundance: .; j_gene: TRBJ1-2; CDR3aa: CSAKPRDHYGYTF; CDR3nt: TGCAGTGCTAAACCCCGGGACCACTATGGCTACACCTTC
v_gene: TRBV4-2; d_gene: .; abundance: many; j_gene: TRBJ2-3; CDR3aa: CASSRGEPTDTQYF; CDR3nt: TGTGCCAGCAGCCGAGGGGAACCCACAGATACGCAGTATTTT
v_gene: TRBV7-2; d_gene: .; abundance: many; j_gene: TRBJ2-4; CDR3aa: CASSLRMGENIQYF; CDR3nt: TGTGCCAGCAGCCTCCGTATGGGGGAAAACATTCAGTACTTC
v_gene: TRBV20-1; d_gene: .; abundance: .; j_gene: TRBJ2-7; CDR3aa: CSAPTGGYEQYF; CDR3nt: TGCAGTGCTCCGACAGGCGGCTACGAGCAGTACTTC
v_gene: TRBV5-1; d_gene: TRBD2; abundance: many; j_gene: TRBJ2-5; CDR3aa: CASSLGLAGDFETQYF; CDR3nt: TGCGCCAGCAGCTTAGGACTAGCGGGAGATTTTGAGACCCAGTACTTC
v_gene: TRBV20-1; d_gene: TRBD2; abundance: .; j_gene: TRBJ2-3; CDR3aa: CSARRGTSGSTDTQYF; CDR3nt: TGCAGTGCTAGAAGGGGGACTAGCGGTTCCACAGATACGCAGTATTTT
v_gene: TRBV2; d_gene: TRBD2; abundance: few; j_gene: TRBJ2-1; CDR3aa: CASSFPSGGADNEQFF; CDR3nt: TGTGCCAGCTCTTTCCCTAGCGGGGGGGCGGACAATGAGCAGTTCTTC
v_gene: TRBV29-1; d_gene: .; abundance: once; j_gene: TRBJ2-3; CDR3aa: CSVGTPKDTQYF; CDR3nt: TGCAGCGTTGGGACCCCAAAAGATACGCAGTATTTT
v_gene: TRBV12-3/TRBV12-4; d_gene: TRBD1; abundance: few; j_gene: TRBJ2-7; CDR3aa: CASSLGTGLTEQYF; CDR3nt: TGTGCCAGCAGTTTAGGGACAGGACTTACCGAGCAGTACTTC
v_gene: TRBV20-1; d_gene: .; abundance: few; j_gene: TRBJ2-3; CDR3aa: CSARDALISTDTQYF; CDR3nt: TGCAGTGCTAGAGATGCCCTGATTAGCACAGATACGCAGTATTTT
v_gene: TRBV3-1; d_gene: .; abundance: many; j_gene: TRBJ2-1; CDR3aa: CASSGLKLVNEQFF; CDR3nt: TGTGCCAGCAGTGGCCTAAAACTAGTCAATGAGCAGTTCTTC
v_gene: TRBV12-3/TRBV12-4; d_gene: .; abundance: many; j_gene: TRBJ1-5; CDR3aa: CASSLTFGAADQPQHF; CDR3nt: TGTGCCAGCAGTTTAACCTTCGGGGCAGCCGATCAGCCCCAGCATTTT
v_gene: TRBV9; d_gene: .; abundance: .; j_gene: TRBJ1-1; CDR3aa: CASIWGGMNTEAFF; CDR3nt: TGTGCCAGCATTTGGGGGGGGATGAACACTGAAGCTTTCTTT
v_gene: TRBV5-1; d_gene: TRBD1; abundance: .; j_gene: TRBJ1-2; CDR3aa: CASSLYRTGGYGYTF; CDR3nt: TGCGCCAGCAGCTTGTATCGGACAGGGGGGTATGGCTACACCTTC
v_gene: TRBV6-6; d_gene: TRBD1; abundance: .; j_gene: TRBJ2-7; CDR3aa: CASSSGTGDNEQYF; CDR3nt: TGTGCCAGCTCCTCCGGGACAGGGGACAATGAGCAGTACTTC
v_gene: TRBV12-3/TRBV12-4; d_gene: TRBD1; abundance: .; j_gene: TRBJ2-3; CDR3aa: CASSPDRGTSSTDTQYF; CDR3nt: TGTGCCAGCAGCCCGGACAGGGGGACTTCTAGCACAGATACGCAGTATTTT
v_gene: TRBV14; d_gene: .; abundance: many; j_gene: TRBJ2-7; CDR3aa: CASSLGRGLSYEQYF; CDR3nt: TGTGCCAGCAGCCTGGGACGAGGGTTGTCCTACGAGCAGTACTTC
v_gene: TRBV29-1; d_gene: .; abundance: once; j_gene: TRBJ2-5; CDR3aa: CSVEDLGSSAQYF; CDR3nt: TGCAGCGTTGAAGATCTTGGATCCTCAGCGCAGTACTTC
v_gene: TRBV5-8; d_gene: .; abundance: .; j_gene: TRBJ2-5; CDR3aa: CASSLEVPAGETQYF; CDR3nt: TGTGCCAGCAGCTTGGAGGTCCCGGCAGGAGAGACCCAGTACTTC
v_gene: TRBV10-3; d_gene: TRBD2; abundance: .; j_gene: TRBJ2-1; CDR3aa: CAISDGGRALKNEQFF; CDR3nt: TGTGCCATCAGTGATGGTGGGAGGGCCTTAAAAAATGAGCAGTTCTTC
v_gene: TRBV6-6; d_gene: TRBD1; abundance: .; j_gene: TRBJ2-1; CDR3aa: CASKQGGSYNEQFF; CDR3nt: TGTGCCAGCAAACAGGGGGGCTCCTACAATGAGCAGTTCTTC
v_gene: TRBV20-1; d_gene: TRBD1; abundance: few; j_gene: TRBJ1-6; CDR3aa: CSASLTGDYSPLHF; CDR3nt: TGCAGTGCTTCCTTAACAGGGGACTATTCACCCCTCCACTTT
v_gene: TRBV24-1; d_gene: .; abundance: many; j_gene: TRBJ2-3; CDR3aa: CATSDSGGTSPDTQYF; CDR3nt: TGTGCCACCAGTGATTCTGGGGGAACTAGTCCAGATACGCAGTATTTT
v_gene: TRBV9; d_gene: TRBD1; abundance: .; j_gene: TRBJ2-7; CDR3aa: CASSAGGSTSYEQYF; CDR3nt: TGTGCCAGCAGCGCAGGGGGCTCGACGTCCTACGAGCAGTACTTC
v_gene: TRBV20-1; d_gene: .; abundance: many; j_gene: TRBJ1-2; CDR3aa: CSARNQRDYGYTF; CDR3nt: TGCAGTGCTAGGAATCAACGGGACTATGGCTACACCTTC
v_gene: TRBV6-1; d_gene: TRBD2; abundance: many; j_gene: TRBJ2-5; CDR3aa: CASRKGEAGQETQYF; CDR3nt: TGTGCCAGCAGAAAGGGAGAAGCGGGACAAGAGACCCAGTACTTC
v_gene: TRBV4-1; d_gene: .; abundance: .; j_gene: TRBJ2-1; CDR3aa: CASSQQQTGGSYNEQFF; CDR3nt: TGCGCCAGCAGCCAACAACAGACAGGAGGCTCCTACAATGAGCAGTTCTTC
v_gene: TRBV7-2; d_gene: TRBD1; abundance: .; j_gene: TRBJ1-2; CDR3aa: CASSLSQGTGTQYGYTF; CDR3nt: TGTGCCAGCAGCTTAAGTCAAGGGACAGGGACCCAATATGGCTACACCTTC
v_gene: TRBV3-1; d_gene: .; abundance: many; j_gene: TRBJ1-4; CDR3aa: CASSQDSGGRSNEKLFF; CDR3nt: TGTGCCAGCAGCCAAGATTCTGGGGGGAGATCTAATGAAAAACTGTTTTTT
v_gene: TRBV11-2; d_gene: TRBD2; abundance: .; j_gene: TRBJ2-3; CDR3aa: CASSSGTSGGTSTDTQYF; CDR3nt: TGTGCCAGCAGCTCCGGGACTAGCGGGGGGACTAGCACAGATACGCAGTATTTT
v_gene: TRBV28; d_gene: TRBD2; abundance: .; j_gene: TRBJ2-1; CDR3aa: CASSFPGGSGNEQFF; CDR3nt: TGTGCCAGCAGTTTCCCCGGCGGGAGTGGCAATGAGCAGTTCTTC
v_gene: TRBV27; d_gene: .; abundance: .; j_gene: TRBJ2-5; CDR3aa: CASSGLPPETQYF; CDR3nt: TGTGCCAGCAGTGGTCTTCCCCCAGAGACCCAGTACTTC
v_gene: TRBV6-6; d_gene: .; abundance: few; j_gene: TRBJ1-5; CDR3aa: CASSPGGGPQHF; CDR3nt: TGTGCCAGCAGTCCCGGCGGGGGGCCCCAGCATTTT
v_gene: TRBV2; d_gene: .; abundance: .; j_gene: TRBJ1-2; CDR3aa: CASTQEAGVAYGYTF; CDR3nt: TGTGCCAGCACCCAAGAGGCAGGGGTTGCCTATGGCTACACCTTC